These T cell receptor beta chains were read from a single sample in a study of T cells in Graves' hyperthyroidism and ophthalmopathy. TCRdb analysed the multiplex PCR reads with MiXCR anew, one entry per CDR3 protein. Seen here are hundreds of thousands of distinct CDR3 sequences, approximately 14% observed once, and the top ten hold approximately 7.5%. The sample taken for sequencing was blood. These TCRs come from a woman under 30 with Graves' hyperthyroidism. The CDR3 runs from the conserved cysteine through the conserved F or W. Each record gives: CDR3 protein, J gene, V gene.

CDR3: CASSQSSDRDYGYTF
J: TRBJ1-2
V: TRBV5-1

CDR3: CASRTDRGPGELFF
J: TRBJ2-2
V: TRBV2

CDR3: CSADRERRADTQYF
J: TRBJ2-3
V: TRBV20-1

CDR3: CASSSPGPGLGYTF
J: TRBJ1-2
V: TRBV28

CDR3: CASLTSGGFNEQYF
J: -
V: TRBV13

CDR3: CASRVGQGTNTEAFF
J: TRBJ1-1
V: TRBV2

CDR3: CAWSPDQEKLFF
J: TRBJ1-4
V: TRBV30

CDR3: CASSVQGSNQPQHF
J: TRBJ1-5
V: TRBV2

CDR3: CASSVWDRAYNEQFF
J: TRBJ2-1
V: TRBV6-1

CDR3: CASSYSWGDGSNYGYTF
J: TRBJ1-2
V: TRBV6-5

CDR3: CAISGASRTGNTIYF
J: TRBJ1-3
V: TRBV10-3

CDR3: CASMGRNTGELFF
J: TRBJ2-2
V: TRBV19

CDR3: CASSPPSGRADTQYF
J: TRBJ2-3
V: TRBV7-9

CDR3: CASSLWGQGGNSPLHF
J: TRBJ1-6
V: TRBV7-3

CDR3: CASSESGLINEQFF
J: TRBJ2-1
V: TRBV9

CDR3: CSARRPGGGQETQYF
J: TRBJ2-5
V: TRBV20-1